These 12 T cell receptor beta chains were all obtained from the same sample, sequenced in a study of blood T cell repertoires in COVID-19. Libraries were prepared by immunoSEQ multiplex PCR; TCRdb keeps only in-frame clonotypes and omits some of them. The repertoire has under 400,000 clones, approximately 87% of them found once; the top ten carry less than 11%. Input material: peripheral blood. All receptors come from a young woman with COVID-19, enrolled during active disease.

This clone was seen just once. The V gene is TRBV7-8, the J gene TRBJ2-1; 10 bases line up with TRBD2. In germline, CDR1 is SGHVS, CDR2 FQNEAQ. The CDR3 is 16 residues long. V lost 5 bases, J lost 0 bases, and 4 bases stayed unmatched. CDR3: CASSASSGSSYNEQFF. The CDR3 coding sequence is TGTGCCAGCAGCGCCTCTAGCGGGAGCTCCTACAATGAGCAGTTCTTC.

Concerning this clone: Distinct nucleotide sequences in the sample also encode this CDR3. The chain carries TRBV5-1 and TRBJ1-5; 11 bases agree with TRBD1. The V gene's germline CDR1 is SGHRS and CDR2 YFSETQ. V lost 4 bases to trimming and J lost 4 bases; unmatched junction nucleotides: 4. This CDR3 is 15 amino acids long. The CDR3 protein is CASSLGTGGNQPQHF. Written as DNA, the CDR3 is TGCGCCAGCAGCCTAGGGACAGGGGGGAATCAGCCCCAGCATTTT.

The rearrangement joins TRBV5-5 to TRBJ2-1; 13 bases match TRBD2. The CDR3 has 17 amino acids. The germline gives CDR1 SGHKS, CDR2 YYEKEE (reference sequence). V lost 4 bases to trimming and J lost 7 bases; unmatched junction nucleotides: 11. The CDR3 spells CASSPGTSGTFLNEQFF. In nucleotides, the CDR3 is TGTGCCAGCAGCCCAGGGACTAGCGGGACTTTTTTGAATGAGCAGTTCTTC.

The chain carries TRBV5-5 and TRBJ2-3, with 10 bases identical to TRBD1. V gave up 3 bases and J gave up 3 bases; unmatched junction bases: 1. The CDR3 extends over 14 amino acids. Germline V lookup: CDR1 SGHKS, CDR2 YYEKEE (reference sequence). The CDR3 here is CASSSGQGTDTQYF. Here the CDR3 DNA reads TGTGCCAGCAGCTCGGGACAGGGGACAGATACGCAGTATTTT. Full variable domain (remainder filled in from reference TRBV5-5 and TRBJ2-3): DAGVTQSPTHLIKTRGQQVTLRCSPISGHKSVSWYQQVLGQGPQFIFQYYEKEERGRGNFPDRFSARQFPNYSSELNVNALLLGDSALYLCASSSGQGTDTQYFGPGTRLTVL.

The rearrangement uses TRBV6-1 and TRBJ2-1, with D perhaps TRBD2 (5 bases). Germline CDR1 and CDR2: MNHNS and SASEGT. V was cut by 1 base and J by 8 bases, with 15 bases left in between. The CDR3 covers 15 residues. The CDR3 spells CASSEVVLVVDEQFF. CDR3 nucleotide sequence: TGTGCCAGCAGTGAAGTGGTACTAGTGGTCGATGAGCAGTTCTTC.

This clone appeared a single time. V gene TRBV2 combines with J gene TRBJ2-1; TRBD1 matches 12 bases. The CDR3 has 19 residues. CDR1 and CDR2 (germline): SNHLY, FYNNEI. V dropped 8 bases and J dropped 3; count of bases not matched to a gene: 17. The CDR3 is CASYGTGGGESSIYNEQFF. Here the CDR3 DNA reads TGTGCCAGCTATGGGACAGGGGGCGGGGAGTCCTCAATCTACAATGAGCAGTTCTTC.

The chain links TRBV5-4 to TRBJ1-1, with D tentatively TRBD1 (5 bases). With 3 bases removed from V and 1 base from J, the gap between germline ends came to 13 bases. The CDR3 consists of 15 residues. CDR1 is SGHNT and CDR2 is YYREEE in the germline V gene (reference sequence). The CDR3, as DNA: TGTGCCAGCAGCTCCTGGGGGGGTGGGAACACTGAAGCTTTCTTT. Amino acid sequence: CASSSWGGGNTEAFF.

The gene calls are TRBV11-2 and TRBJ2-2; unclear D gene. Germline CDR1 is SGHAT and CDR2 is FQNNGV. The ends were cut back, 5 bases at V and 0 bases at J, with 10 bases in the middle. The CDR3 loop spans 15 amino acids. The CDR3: CASSTSASNTGELFF. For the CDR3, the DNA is TGTGCCAGCAGCACAAGCGCGTCGAACACCGGGGAGCTGTTTTTT. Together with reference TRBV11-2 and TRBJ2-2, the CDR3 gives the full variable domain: EAGVAQSPRYKIIEKRQSVAFWCNPISGHATLYWYQQILGQGPKLLIQFQNNGVVDDSQLPKDRFSAERLKGVDSTLKIQPAKLEDSAVYLCASSTSASNTGELFFGEGSRLTVL.

The CDR3 protein is CATSDPDDSLEQFF. CDR3 coding DNA: TGTGCCACCAGTGATCCCGATGACAGTCTTGAGCAGTTCTTC. The chain employs TRBV24-1 and TRBJ2-1, with a weak D call TRBD1 (5 bases). The CDR3 has 14 amino acids. Trimming cost V 3 bases and J 9 bases, with 14 bases left between them. Germline assignment: CDR1 KGHDR and CDR2 SFDVKD.

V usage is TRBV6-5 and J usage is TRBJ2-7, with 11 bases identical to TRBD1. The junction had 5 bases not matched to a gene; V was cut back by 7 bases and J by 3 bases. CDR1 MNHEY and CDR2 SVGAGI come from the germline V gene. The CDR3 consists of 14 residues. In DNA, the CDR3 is TGTGCCAGCATAACCGGGACAGGGGGCTACGAGCAGTACTTC. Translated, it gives CASITGTGGYEQYF.

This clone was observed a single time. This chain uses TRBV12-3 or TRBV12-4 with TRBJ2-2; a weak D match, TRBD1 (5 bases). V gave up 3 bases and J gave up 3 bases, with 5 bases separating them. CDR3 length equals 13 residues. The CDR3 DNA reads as TGTGCCAGCAGTTTGACAGACACCGGGGAGCTGTTTTTT. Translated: CASSLTDTGELFF.

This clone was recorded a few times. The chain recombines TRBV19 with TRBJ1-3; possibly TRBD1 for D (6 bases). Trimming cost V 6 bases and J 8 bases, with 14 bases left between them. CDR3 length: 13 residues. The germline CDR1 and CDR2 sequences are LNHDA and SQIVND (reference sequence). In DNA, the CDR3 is TGTGCCAGTAGCAGGACAGATCGGGACACCATATATTTT. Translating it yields CASSRTDRDTIYF. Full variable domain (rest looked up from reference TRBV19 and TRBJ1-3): DGGITQSPKYLFRKEGQNVTLSCEQNLNHDAMYWYRQDPGQGLRLIYYSQIVNDFQKGDIAEGYSVSREKKESFPLTVTSAQKNPTAFYLCASSRTDRDTIYFGEGSWLTVV.